A single sample is the source of the 23 T cell receptor beta chains below, sequenced in a study of cytomegalovirus exposure and HLA in healthy donors. A multiplex PCR was run with 60 Vbeta primers and 13 Jbeta primers. TCRdb's table, derived via immunoSEQ multiplex PCR, lists solely in-frame clones and lacks some. The table records 100,000 to 150,000 clones, just over 75% of them present only once. Sequencing was carried out using PBMCs. The receptors stem from a woman in her forties or fifties in good health and CMV-seronegative.

J is TRBJ2-2 and V is TRBV9; 7 bases match TRBD2. Germline trimming cut 2 bases from V and 1 base from J; bases unmatched to any gene: 2. The CDR3 length is 15 residues. CDR1 SGDLS and CDR2 YYNGEE come from the germline V gene. CDR3 region: CASSVVAGNTGELFF. CDR3 coding DNA: TGTGCCAGCAGCGTTGTAGCGGGGAACACCGGGGAGCTGTTTTTT.

This chain joins TRBV5-1 and TRBJ1-5, with 9 bases lining up with TRBD1. Per the germline V gene, CDR1 is SGHRS and CDR2 is YFSETQ. After removal of 0 bases from V and 2 bases from J, the junction contained 3 bases not matched to a gene. The CDR3 is made up of 16 amino acids. This chain's CDR3 is CASSLGTGGGNQPQHF. CDR3 in DNA: TGCGCCAGCAGCTTGGGTACAGGGGGCGGCAATCAGCCCCAGCATTTT.

V is TRBV15 and J is TRBJ2-3, with TRBD2 matching over 9 bases. This CDR3 comprises 16 residues. Trimming took 2 bases from V and 2 from J; bases not matched to a gene: 5. Germline V lookup: CDR1 LNHNV, CDR2 YYDKDF (reference sequence). The CDR3 DNA reads as TGTGCCACCAGCAGATCGAGACTAGCGGACACAGATACGCAGTATTTT. Translated, it gives CATSRSRLADTDTQYF. Full variable domain (rest looked up from reference TRBV15 and TRBJ2-3): DAMVIQNPRYQVTQFGKPVTLSCSQTLNHNVMYWYQQKSSQAPKLLFHYYDKDFNNEADTPDNFQSRRPNTSFCFLDIRSPGLGDTAMYLCATSRSRLADTDTQYFGPGTRLTVL.

The gene calls are TRBV10-3 and TRBJ1-1; possibly TRBD1 for D (5 bases). Trimming took 6 bases from V and 2 from J, leaving 10 bases between them. Germline V CDR1 and CDR2: ENHRY, SYGVKD. The CDR3 is 13 amino acids. DNA of the CDR3: TGTGCCATCAGACTTGGACAAAACACTGAAGCTTTCTTT. It yields the protein CAIRLGQNTEAFF.

The sample holds a few counts of this clone. This sequence joins TRBV27 and TRBJ2-1; 7 bases match TRBD1. With 7 bases clipped from V and 7 bases from J, the junction kept 10 bases outside the gene matches. CDR1 is MNHEY, CDR2 SMNVEV, per germline (reference sequence). CDR3 length: 14 amino acids. CDR3 nucleotide sequence: TGTGCCAGCATGGAACAGGGGCGCAGGAATGAGCAGTTCTTC. It specifies CASMEQGRRNEQFF.

There are a few counts of this clone. The genes are TRBV27 and TRBJ1-1; 8 nucleotides line up with TRBD1. This CDR3 has 15 residues. After removal of 5 bases from V and 3 bases from J, the junction contained 8 bases not matched to a gene. Germline values: CDR1 MNHEY, CDR2 SMNVEV (reference sequence). The DNA of the CDR3 is TGTGCCAGCAGTGGGTCGACAGGGGCCTACACTGAAGCTTTCTTT. Translation gives CASSGSTGAYTEAFF.

The chain carries TRBV30 and TRBJ2-4; TRBD2 matches 8 bases. Germline loops: CDR1 GTSNPN, CDR2 SVGIG (reference sequence). The CDR3 spans 15 residues. V lost 0 bases and J lost 6; bases outside the gene matches: 7. The CDR3, as DNA: TGTGCCTGGAGTGTAGCGGGAGCTGAGAGAAACATTCAGTACTTC. Its protein is CAWSVAGAERNIQYF.

The chain recombines TRBV27 with TRBJ2-7, with 11 bases fitting TRBD2. In germline, CDR1 is MNHEY, CDR2 SMNVEV (reference sequence). The CDR3 length is 16 residues. J lost 4 bases, V lost 6 bases, and 11 bases had no gene match. CDR3 DNA sequence: TGTGCCAGCAGGGAGGGACTAGCGGACAAGAAGTACGAGCAGTACTTC. Translation: CASREGLADKKYEQYF.

CDR3 protein: CASSRDFGELFF. Written as DNA, the CDR3 is TGTGCCAGCAGCCGGGATTTCGGGGAGCTGTTTTTT. The chain has TRBV6-5 and TRBJ2-2, with D possibly being TRBD2 (5 bases). The CDR3 has 12 residues. CDR1 is MNHEY and CDR2 is SVGAGI in the germline V gene. V was cut by 6 bases and J by 7 bases, with 9 bases left in between.

J is TRBJ1-2 and V is TRBV6-5; the D is unclear. V dropped 6 bases and J dropped 7 bases, with 9 bases sitting between them. The CDR3 has 11 residues. Germline lookup yields CDR1 MNHEY and CDR2 SVGAGI. CDR3 sequence reads: CASSTGGGYTF. The CDR3 coding sequence is TGTGCCAGCAGCACCGGAGGTGGCTACACCTTC.

The chain uses TRBV4-1 and TRBJ1-1; the D is unclear. V was trimmed by 1 base and J by 4 bases, leaving 10 bases between them. Germline V lookup: CDR1 MGHRA, CDR2 YSYEKL. The CDR3 loop spans 14 amino acids. CDR3 nucleotide sequence: TGCGCCAGCAGCCAAGCTGTGGGGAGCACTGAAGCTTTCTTT. It specifies CASSQAVGSTEAFF.

The gene calls are TRBV4-3 and TRBJ2-3; weak D call: TRBD1 (7 bases). This CDR3 spans 18 amino acids. V was trimmed by 0 bases and J by 2 bases, leaving 18 bases between them. Per the germline V gene, CDR1 is LGHNA and CDR2 is YSLEER. CDR3 nucleotide sequence: TGCGCCAGCAGCCAAGATCTTGGGGCAGGGGGGATCACAGATACGCAGTATTTT. It is translated as CASSQDLGAGGITDTQYF.

This clone was seen a handful of times. The V and J genes are TRBV10-3 and TRBJ1-1, with D perhaps TRBD1 (6 bases). The CDR3 runs to 15 residues. Per the germline V gene, CDR1 is ENHRY and CDR2 is SYGVKD. V lost 3 bases and J 1 base, leaving 12 bases between the germline ends. The CDR3 coding sequence is TGTGCCATCAGTGATCTCGGGACAAAGAACACTGAAGCTTTCTTT. Translation gives CAISDLGTKNTEAFF.

The V gene is TRBV7-9, the J gene TRBJ2-1; TRBD1 might be the D (6 bases). This CDR3 comprises 16 residues. Germline V gene data show CDR1 as SEHNR and CDR2 as FQNEAQ (reference sequence). The ends were cut back, 1 base at V and 4 bases at J, with 14 bases in the middle. The CDR3 coding sequence is TGTGCCAGCAGCTTAGGGTCCAGGGGATCATACAATGAGCAGTTCTTC. Amino acid sequence: CASSLGSRGSYNEQFF.

The J gene is TRBJ2-5, the V gene TRBV6-1, with D maybe TRBD2 (6 bases). Germline V gene data show CDR1 as MNHNS and CDR2 as SASEGT. The CDR3 sequence is 15 residues long. The V end was cut by 8 bases, the J end by 3 bases, with 19 bases between. This CDR3 reads CASQRVKGLEETQYF. CDR3 coding DNA: TGTGCCAGCCAAAGGGTGAAGGGACTTGAAGAGACCCAGTACTTC.

This clone was detected only once. V is TRBV18 and J is TRBJ1-3, with D possibly matching TRBD1 (5 bases). The CDR3 sequence is 16 residues long. V dropped 2 bases and J dropped 0 bases, with 11 bases sitting between them. Germline loops: CDR1 KGHSH, CDR2 LQKENI. CDR3 bases: TGTGCCAGCTCACCAATCGGGGGGGACTCTGGAAACACCATATATTTT. Encoded protein: CASSPIGGDSGNTIYF.

The chain couples TRBV30 to TRBJ2-7; TRBD1 agrees at 9 bases. The CDR3 has 16 residues. V lost 0 bases, J lost 2 bases, and 8 bases stayed unmatched. Germline assignment: CDR1 GTSNPN and CDR2 SVGIG (reference sequence). The CDR3 here is CAWSVLGDRAPYEQYF. The CDR3 bases are TGTGCCTGGAGTGTACTGGGGGACAGGGCACCCTACGAGCAGTACTTC.

This rearrangement joins TRBV7-6 to TRBJ2-3; possibly TRBD2 for D (5 bases). Germline-derived CDR1 and CDR2 are SGHVS and FNYEAQ. The CDR3 contains 22 residues. The V and J ends lost 2 bases and 4 bases respectively, with 34 bases between them. The CDR3 here is CASSLKGVQPWSRGTFSDTQYF. CDR3 nucleotide sequence: TGTGCCAGCAGCTTAAAGGGAGTACAACCCTGGAGTCGGGGTACATTTTCAGATACGCAGTATTTT.

V is TRBV9 and J is TRBJ2-3; no reliable D call. The CDR3 is 14 residues long. Germline V gene data show CDR1 as SGDLS and CDR2 as YYNGEE. Trimming pared 0 bases from V and 3 bases from J, leaving 8 bases between. CDR3 in amino acids: CASSVGRQTDTQYF. The CDR3 DNA follows: TGTGCCAGCAGCGTAGGAAGACAAACAGATACGCAGTATTTT. Full variable domain (missing parts from reference TRBV9 and TRBJ2-3): DSGVTQTPKHLITATGQRVTLRCSPRSGDLSVYWYQQSLDQGLQFLIQYYNGEERAKGNILERFSAQQFPDLHSELNLSSLELGDSALYFCASSVGRQTDTQYFGPGTRLTVL.

The chain uses TRBV5-1 and TRBJ2-3, with 11 bases matching TRBD2. The CDR3 runs 16 residues. Germline trimming cut 0 bases from V and 5 bases from J; bases unmatched to any gene: 5. Germline loops: CDR1 SGHRS, CDR2 YFSETQ. The CDR3 here is CASSLVAGGLQDTQYF. The CDR3 coding sequence is TGCGCCAGCAGCTTGGTAGCGGGAGGGCTTCAAGATACGCAGTATTTT.

The CDR3 region is CASSQERAGETQYF. The CDR3 DNA reads TGTGCCAGCAGCCAAGAGCGGGCGGGAGAGACCCAGTACTTC. This chain links TRBV4-2 with TRBJ2-5, with D maybe TRBD2 (5 bases). The CDR3 extends over 14 amino acids. Germline CDR1 is LGHNA and CDR2 is YNFKEQ. Trimming removed 0 bases at V and 4 bases at J, with 9 bases between.

The CDR3: CASSPTSGRAKDTQYF. The DNA for the CDR3 is TGTGCCAGCAGCCCGACTAGCGGGAGGGCCAAAGATACGCAGTATTTT. The chain employs TRBV7-3 and TRBJ2-3; 14 nucleotides match TRBD2. The trim removed 5 bases at V and 5 bases at J, leaving 6 bases unmatched. CDR3 length: 16 amino acids. CDR1 is SGHTA and CDR2 is FQGTGA in the germline V gene.

As regards this clone: This CDR3 is also generated by other DNA sequences in the sample. The chain carries TRBV27 and TRBJ1-3; D possibly corresponds to TRBD1 (6 bases). With 3 bases removed from V and 3 bases from J, the gap between germline ends came to 9 bases. Germline V lookup: CDR1 MNHEY, CDR2 SMNVEV (reference sequence). The CDR3 is 14 residues long. The CDR3 region has the DNA TGTGCCAGCAGTTTGAGGGGGGGTGGAAACACCATATATTTT. It yields the protein CASSLRGGGNTIYF.